Here is one TCR beta chain with its context. This entry belongs to a study of CD8 T cells in Susac syndrome. Reverse transcription of roughly 0.5 to 1 ug RNA used random hexamers. Each CDR3 protein is one row after TCRdb ran MiXCR on the immunoSEQ multiplex PCR reads. The sample comprises approximately 180,000 distinct CDR3 sequences, more than 90% of which are singletons, and more than 0.09% rests with the top ten. The CDR3 totals 14 residues. V gave up 7 bases and J gave up 0 bases, with 10 bases separating them. Sequenced input: CD4+ T cells from PBMCs. The V and J genes are TRBV12-3 or TRBV12-4 and TRBJ2-4; no reliable D call. This TCR came from a human donor with multiple sclerosis. The CDR3 is CASTRGGAKNIQYF. As DNA, the CDR3 is TGTGCCAGCACCCGCGGTGGAGCCAAAAACATTCAGTACTTC.